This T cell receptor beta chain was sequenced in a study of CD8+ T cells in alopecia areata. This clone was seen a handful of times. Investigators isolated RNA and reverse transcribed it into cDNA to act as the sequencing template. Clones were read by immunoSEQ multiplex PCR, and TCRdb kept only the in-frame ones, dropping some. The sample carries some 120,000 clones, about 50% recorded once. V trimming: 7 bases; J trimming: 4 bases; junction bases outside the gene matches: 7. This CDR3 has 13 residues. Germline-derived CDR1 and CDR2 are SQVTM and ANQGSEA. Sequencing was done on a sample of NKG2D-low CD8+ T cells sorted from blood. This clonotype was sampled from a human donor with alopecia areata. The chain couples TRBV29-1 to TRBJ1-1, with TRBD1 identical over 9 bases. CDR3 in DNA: TGCAGCGGAATAGGACAGGGGACCACTGAAGCTTTCTTT. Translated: CSGIGQGTTEAFF.